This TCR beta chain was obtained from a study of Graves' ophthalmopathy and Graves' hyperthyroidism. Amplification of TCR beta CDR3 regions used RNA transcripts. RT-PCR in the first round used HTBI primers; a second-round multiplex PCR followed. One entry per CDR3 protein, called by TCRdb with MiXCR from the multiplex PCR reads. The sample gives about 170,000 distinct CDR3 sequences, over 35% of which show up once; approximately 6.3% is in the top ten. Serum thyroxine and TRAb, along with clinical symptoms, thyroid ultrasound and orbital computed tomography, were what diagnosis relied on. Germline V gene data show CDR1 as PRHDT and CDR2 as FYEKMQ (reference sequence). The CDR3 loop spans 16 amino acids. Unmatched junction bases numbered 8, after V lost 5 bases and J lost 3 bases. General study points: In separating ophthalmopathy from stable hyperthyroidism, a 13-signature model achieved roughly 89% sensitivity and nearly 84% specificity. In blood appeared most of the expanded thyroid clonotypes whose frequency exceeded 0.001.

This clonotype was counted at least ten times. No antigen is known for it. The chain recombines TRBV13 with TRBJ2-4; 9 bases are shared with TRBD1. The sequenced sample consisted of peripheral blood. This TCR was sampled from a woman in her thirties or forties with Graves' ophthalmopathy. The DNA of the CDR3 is TGTGCCAGCAGCCAGTTCGGGACAGGGCACAAAAACATTCAGTACTTC. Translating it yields CASSQFGTGHKNIQYF.